This T cell receptor beta chain is drawn from a study of CD8 T cells in Susac syndrome. With random hexamers, about 0.45 to 1 ug RNA was reverse transcribed. The authors amplified TCR beta CDR3 across 54 Vbeta and 13 Jbeta using immunoSEQ multiplex PCR. TCRdb re-derived calls from the immunoSEQ multiplex PCR reads in MiXCR, one entry per CDR3 protein. The data contain a few hundred thousand distinct CDR3 sequences, roughly 81% of them seen just once; the ten biggest clones take up about 0.11%. The authors carried out high-throughput sequencing of TCR beta. They applied it to CD8+ and CD4+ T cells obtained from blood. TEMRA cells were FACS-enriched, unlike CD8+ and CD4+ T cells, which were negatively isolated. The CDR3 extends over 14 amino acids. Germline V lookup: CDR1 SGDLS, CDR2 YYNGEE. J gave up 4 bases and V 4 bases, and 6 bases lay outside the gene matches.

This clonotype was sampled from a human donor with multiple sclerosis. The chain employs TRBV9 and TRBJ2-7, with 9 bases fitting TRBD1. The sequenced sample was CD8+ T cells from PBMCs. As DNA, the CDR3 is TGTGCCAGCAGCCAGGGACAGGGAGAATACGAGCAGTACTTC. Translated, it gives CASSQGQGEYEQYF. Full variable domain (missing parts from reference TRBV9 and TRBJ2-7): DSGVTQTPKHLITATGQRVTLRCSPRSGDLSVYWYQQSLDQGLQFLIQYYNGEERAKGNILERFSAQQFPDLHSELNLSSLELGDSALYFCASSQGQGEYEQYFGPGTRLTVT.